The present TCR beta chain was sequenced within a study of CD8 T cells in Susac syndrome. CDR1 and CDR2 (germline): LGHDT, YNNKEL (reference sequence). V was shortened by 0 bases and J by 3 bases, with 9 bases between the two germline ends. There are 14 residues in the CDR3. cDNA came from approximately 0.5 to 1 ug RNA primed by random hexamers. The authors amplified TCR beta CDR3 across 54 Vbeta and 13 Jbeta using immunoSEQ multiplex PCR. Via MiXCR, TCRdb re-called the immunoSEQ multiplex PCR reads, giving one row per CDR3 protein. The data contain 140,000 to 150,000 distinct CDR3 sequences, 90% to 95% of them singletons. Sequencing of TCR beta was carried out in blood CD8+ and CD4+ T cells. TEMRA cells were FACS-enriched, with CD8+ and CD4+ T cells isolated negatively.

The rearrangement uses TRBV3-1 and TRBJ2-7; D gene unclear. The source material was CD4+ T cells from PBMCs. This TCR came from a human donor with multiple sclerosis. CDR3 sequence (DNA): TGTGCCAGCAGCCAAGAATGGCAGGACTACGAGCAGTACTTC. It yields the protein CASSQEWQDYEQYF.